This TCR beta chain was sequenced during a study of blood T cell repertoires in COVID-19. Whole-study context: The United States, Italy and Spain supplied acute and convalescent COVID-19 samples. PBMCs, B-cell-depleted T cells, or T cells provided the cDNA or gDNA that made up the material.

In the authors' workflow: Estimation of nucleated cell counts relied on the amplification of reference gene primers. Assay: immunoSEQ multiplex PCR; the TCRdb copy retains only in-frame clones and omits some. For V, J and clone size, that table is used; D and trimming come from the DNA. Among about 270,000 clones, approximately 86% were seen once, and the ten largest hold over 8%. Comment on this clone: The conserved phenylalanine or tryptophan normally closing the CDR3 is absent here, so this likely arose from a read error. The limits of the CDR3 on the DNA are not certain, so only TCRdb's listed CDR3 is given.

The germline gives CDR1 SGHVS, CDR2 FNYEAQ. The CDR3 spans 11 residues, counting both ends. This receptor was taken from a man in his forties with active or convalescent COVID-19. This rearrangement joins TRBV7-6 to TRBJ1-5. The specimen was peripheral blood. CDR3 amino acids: CASRRWSASMG.